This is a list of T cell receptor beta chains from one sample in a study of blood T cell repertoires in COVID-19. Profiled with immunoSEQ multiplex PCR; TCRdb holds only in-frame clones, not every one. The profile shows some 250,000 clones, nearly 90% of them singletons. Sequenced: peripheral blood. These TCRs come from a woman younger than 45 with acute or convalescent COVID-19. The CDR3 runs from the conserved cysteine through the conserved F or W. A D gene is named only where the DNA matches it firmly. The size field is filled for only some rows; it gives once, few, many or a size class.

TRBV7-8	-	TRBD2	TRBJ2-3	TGTGCCAGCAGCTCGCTAGCGGGAGTTCTAGATACGCAGTATTTT	CASSSLAGVLDTQYF
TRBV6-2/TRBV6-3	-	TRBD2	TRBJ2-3	TGTGCCAGCAGTTACGCTAGCGGGGTGCAGTATTTT	CASSYASGVQYF
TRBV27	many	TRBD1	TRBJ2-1	TGTGCCAGCACTCCGGGACAGGGTACCAATGAGCAGTTCTTC	CASTPGQGTNEQFF
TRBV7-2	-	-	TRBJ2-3	TGTGCCAGCAGCTTAGCCCGGGGAAAGACAGATACGCAGTATTTT	CASSLARGKTDTQYF
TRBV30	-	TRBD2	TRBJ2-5	TGTGCCTGGAGTGTACTAGCGGGAGAGACCCAGTACTTC	CAWSVLAGETQYF
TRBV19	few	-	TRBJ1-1	TGTGCCAGTAGTATCGGGACTGAAGCTTTCTTT	CASSIGTEAFF
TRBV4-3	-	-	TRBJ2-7	TGCGCCAGCAGCCAAGATACCCGGACATATAATGGGGTGCAGTACTTC	CASSQDTRTYNGVQYF
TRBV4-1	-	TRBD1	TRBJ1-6	TGCGCCAGCAGCCCTTGGCCGGGACAGGGGAGTGGCTCACCCCTCCACTTT	CASSPWPGQGSGSPLHF
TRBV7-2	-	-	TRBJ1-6	TGTGCCAGCAGCTTTTCCCCTGACAGGTTGAATTCACCCCTCCACTTT	CASSFSPDRLNSPLHF
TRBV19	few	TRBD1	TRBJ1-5	TGTGCCAGTAGTACAACAGGGGGCGCCGGGCCCCAGCATTTT	CASSTTGGAGPQHF
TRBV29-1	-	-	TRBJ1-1	TGCAGCGCCGGTTTGAGGGTTGACACTGAAGCTTTCTTT	CSAGLRVDTEAFF
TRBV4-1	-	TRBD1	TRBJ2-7	TGCGCCAGCAGCTTTCCGGACAGGGTGGGCGAGCAGTACTTC	CASSFPDRVGEQYF
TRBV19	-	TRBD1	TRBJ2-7	TGTGCCAGTAGTATTAAAGGACAGGGGGCTTACGAGCAGTACTTC	CASSIKGQGAYEQYF
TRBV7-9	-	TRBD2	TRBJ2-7	TGTGCCAGCAGCCCACCGGGACTAGCGGGCTACGAGCAGTACTTC	CASSPPGLAGYEQYF
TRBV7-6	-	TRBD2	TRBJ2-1	TGTGCCAGCAGCTTAGTGGGACTAGACGGTTACAATGAGCAGTTCTTC	CASSLVGLDGYNEQFF
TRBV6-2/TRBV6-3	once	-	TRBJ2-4	TGTGCCAGCAGCCCAATTTCGACAGACCTCCTAGCCAAAAACATTCAGTACTTC	CASSPISTDLLAKNIQYF
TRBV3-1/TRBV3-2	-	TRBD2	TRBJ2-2	TGTGCCAGCAGCCACCGGACTAGGTCCGGGGAGCTGTTTTTT	CASSHRTRSGELFF
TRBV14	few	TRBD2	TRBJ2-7	TGTGCCAGCAGCCAAGGACTAGCGATAGCCTACGAGCAGTACTTC	CASSQGLAIAYEQYF
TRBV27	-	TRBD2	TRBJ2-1	TGTGCCAGCAGTTTGCTAGCGGGAGGGTTCCATGAGCAGTTCTTC	CASSLLAGGFHEQFF
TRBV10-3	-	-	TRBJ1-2	TGTGCCATCAGTGTGGACTTCGACTATGGCTACACCTTC	CAISVDFDYGYTF
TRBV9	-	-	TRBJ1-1	TGTGCCAGCAGCGTAGCGGGAGACAGAAACACTGAAGCTTTCTTT	CASSVAGDRNTEAFF
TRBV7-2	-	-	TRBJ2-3	TGTGCCAGCAGCTTAAGCCCCACGATGGGCGGGCATTACACAGATACGCAGTATTTT	CASSLSPTMGGHYTDTQYF
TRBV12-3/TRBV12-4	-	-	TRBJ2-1	TGTGCCAGCAGTTCCGGGGACTACAATGAGCAGTTCTTC	CASSSGDYNEQFF
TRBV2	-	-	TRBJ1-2	TGTGCCAGCAGTCTCTCACGGGAGGCTGGCTACACCTTC	CASSLSREAGYTF
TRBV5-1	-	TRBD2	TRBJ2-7	TGCGCCAGCAACGTGGGGAGGGCCAACGAGCAGTACTTC	CASNVGRANEQYF
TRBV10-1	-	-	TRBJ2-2	TGCGCCAGCGACCGCATAGTGGGAGTCTCCCTCGGGGAGCTGTTTTTT	CASDRIVGVSLGELFF
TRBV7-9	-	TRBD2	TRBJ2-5	TGTGCCAGCAGCTTAGCGCGGGGGTTCGGGCAAGAGACCCAGTACTTC	CASSLARGFGQETQYF
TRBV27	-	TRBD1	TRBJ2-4	TGTGCCAGCAGTCGCCCAGGGGGCATGGACATTCAGTACTTC	CASSRPGGMDIQYF
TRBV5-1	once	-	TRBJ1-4	TGCGCCAGCAGCTGGCTTGGGGCGTCTAATGAAAAACTGTTTTTT	CASSWLGASNEKLFF
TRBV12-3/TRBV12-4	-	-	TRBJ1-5	TGTGCCAGCAGCGACAGGCGTCAGCCCCAGCATTTT	CASSDRRQPQHF
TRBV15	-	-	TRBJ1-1	TGTGCCACCAGCAGAGATAGGCGGGATCACACTGAAGCTTTCTTT	CATSRDRRDHTEAFF
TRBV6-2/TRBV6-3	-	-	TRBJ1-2	TGTGCCAGCAGTTACGAAGACACAACCTATGGCTACACCTTC	CASSYEDTTYGYTF
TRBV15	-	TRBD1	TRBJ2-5	TGTGCCACCAGCACCCACAGGGGTATTGAGACCCAGTACTTC	CATSTHRGIETQYF
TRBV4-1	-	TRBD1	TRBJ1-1	TGCGCCAGCAGCCAAGCCGGGGACAGGAACTGGCACACTGAAGCTTTCTTT	CASSQAGDRNWHTEAFF
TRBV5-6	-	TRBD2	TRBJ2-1	TGTGCCAGCAGCTTCCGGACTAGCGGGAATTACAATGAGCAGTTCTTC	CASSFRTSGNYNEQFF
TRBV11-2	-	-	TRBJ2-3	TGTGCCAGCAGTCGTACAGGGCCAGATACGCAGTATTTT	CASSRTGPDTQYF
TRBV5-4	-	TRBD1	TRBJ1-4	TGTGCCAGCAGCTATCGACAGGGCCCTAATGAAAAACTGTTTTTT	CASSYRQGPNEKLFF
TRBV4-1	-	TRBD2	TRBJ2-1	TGCGCCAGCAGCCAGGAACGACTAGCGGCCTCCTACAATGAGCAGTTCTTC	CASSQERLAASYNEQFF
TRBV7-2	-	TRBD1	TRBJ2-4	TGTGCCAGCAGCTTACAGGGGGCGGAAAACATTCAGTACTTC	CASSLQGAENIQYF
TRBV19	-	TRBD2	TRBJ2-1	TGTGCCAGTAGTCCCGGGACTAGCGGGAGCAATGAGCAGTTCTTC	CASSPGTSGSNEQFF
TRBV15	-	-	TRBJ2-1	TGTGCCACCAGCAGAGACAGGTACTCCTACAATGAGCAGTTCTTC	CATSRDRYSYNEQFF
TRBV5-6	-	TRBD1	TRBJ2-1	TGTGCCAGCAGCCGCCACAGGGGTTCAACCTTCAATGAGCAGTTCTTC	CASSRHRGSTFNEQFF
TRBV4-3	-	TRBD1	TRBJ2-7	TGCGCCAGCAGCCAGAAGCCGGGACAGGGACACTACGAGCAGTACTTC	CASSQKPGQGHYEQYF
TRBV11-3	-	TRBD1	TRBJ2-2	TGTGCCAGCAGCCCAAGGACAGGGGGGAGCACCGGGGAGCTGTTTTTT	CASSPRTGGSTGELFF
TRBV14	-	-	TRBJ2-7	TGTGCCAGCAGCCACCCGGGTTCCTACGAGCAGTACTTC	CASSHPGSYEQYF
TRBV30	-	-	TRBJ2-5	TGTGCCTGGAGTAATATAGTAGCGGAGACCCAGTACTTC	CAWSNIVAETQYF
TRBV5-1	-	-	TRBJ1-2	TGCGCCAGCAGCGAAAACGGGAGGCTCGGCTACACCTTC	CASSENGRLGYTF
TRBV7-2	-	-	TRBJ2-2	TGTGCCAGCACAAGCCTAATTGCGAACACCGGGGAGCTGTTTTTT	CASTSLIANTGELFF
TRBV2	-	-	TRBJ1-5	TGTGCCAGCAGAAGAGACACAAATCAGCCCCAGCATTTT	CASRRDTNQPQHF
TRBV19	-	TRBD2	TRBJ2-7	TGTGCCAGTAGTATGCTAGCGGGAGGGACCGAGCAGTACTTC	CASSMLAGGTEQYF
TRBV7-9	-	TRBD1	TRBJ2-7	TGTGCCAGCAGCCCCTACCCGGGACAGGGGGCGGAGGAGCAGTACTTC	CASSPYPGQGAEEQYF
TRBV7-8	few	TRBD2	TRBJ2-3	TGTGCCAGCAGCCTGGGACTAGCGGCCTACACAGATACGCAGTATTTT	CASSLGLAAYTDTQYF
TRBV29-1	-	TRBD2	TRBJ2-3	TGCAGCGAGGGACTAGCGGGAGGCCCAGATACGCAGTATTTT	CSEGLAGGPDTQYF
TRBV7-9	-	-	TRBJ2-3	TGTGCCAGCAGCTTAGGCAGGGGTCGCACAGATACGCAGTATTTT	CASSLGRGRTDTQYF
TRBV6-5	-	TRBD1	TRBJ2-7	TGTGCCAGCAGGAGAGACAGGGTCAGCTCCTACGAGCAGTACTTC	CASRRDRVSSYEQYF
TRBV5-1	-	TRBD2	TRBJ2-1	TGCGCCAGCAGTCCCGGACTAGCGGGAGGCCCGGGGGAGCAGTTCTTC	CASSPGLAGGPGEQFF